The present entry profiles one TCR beta chain with its context. This sample is drawn from a study of blood T cell repertoires in COVID-19. Study in general: From the United States, Italy and Spain came samples of acute and convalescent COVID-19. PBMCs, B-cell-depleted T cells, or T cells provided the cDNA or gDNA that made up the material.

In the original workflow: The assay estimated nucleated cells by amplifying reference gene primers. Method: immunoSEQ multiplex PCR; TCRdb's copy keeps in-frame clones and lacks some. That table furnishes V, J and clone size, whereas the DNA furnished D and trimming. This repertoire shows about 75,000 clones, roughly 87% found once; its top ten account for approximately 6.4%. CDR1 is MNHEY and CDR2 is SMNVEV in the germline V gene (reference sequence). The CDR3 has 15 amino acids. The trim removed 2 bases at V and 7 bases at J, leaving 9 bases unmatched. The clonotype comes from a woman aged 45-65 years with acute or convalescent COVID-19. Source material: peripheral blood. V gene TRBV27 combines with J gene TRBJ1-1, with TRBD1 identical over 8 bases. CDR3 sequence: CASSLKGRGHGEAFF. In DNA form, the CDR3 reads TGTGCCAGCAGTTTAAAGGGCAGGGGGCACGGTGAAGCTTTCTTT.